This T cell receptor (beta chain) is from a study of blood T cell repertoires in COVID-19. The CDR3 has 15 amino acids. V gave up 0 bases and J gave up 2 bases, with 9 bases separating them. The germline V gene encodes CDR1 MGHRA and CDR2 YSYEKL. Sequencing was performed with immunoSEQ multiplex PCR; in TCRdb, only in-frame clones are kept and a portion is missing. This sample has 80,000 to 100,000 clones, with around four fifths found just once. Sequencing input: peripheral blood. The chain has TRBV4-1 and TRBJ2-3; weak D call: TRBD2 (6 bases). The sequence was collected from a human donor in a cohort sampled during active COVID-19. The CDR3 nucleotides read TGCGCCAGCAGCCAAGAAGGGACTCTCACAGATACGCAGTATTTT. Amino acids: CASSQEGTLTDTQYF.